This TCR beta chain was identified in a study of CD8+ T cells in alopecia areata (dated by TCRdb to the late 2010s). Regarding the complete study: Treated patients were enrolled in an open-label pilot trial of oral tofacitinib, 5 to 10 mg twice daily, for moderate-to-severe alopecia areata. Patients received tofacitinib for 6 to 18 months and were then followed off drug for 6 months to check for delayed response and recurrence. In treated patients, disease severity was measured using the SALT score, which gives the percentage of scalp surface area affected. To study T cell clonal expansion in alopecia areata, the researchers applied high-throughput TCRbeta sequencing to both the C3H/HeJ mouse model and human patients. Human TCRbeta sequencing covered scalp tissue and sorted CD4+ and CD8+ peripheral blood T cells from patchy and totalis/universalis alopecia areata patients and healthy controls. Biopsies were taken from tofacitinib-treated patients at baseline and again at 4 and 24 weeks into treatment, and several of those patients also had a later scalp biopsy. Scalp clonality was compared across normal scalp (n=4), patchy alopecia areata scalp (n=8), and alopecia totalis/universalis scalp (n=8). RNA was extracted with the PAXgene miRNA kit for fixed scalp, the miRNeasy kit for PBMCs, and the RNeasy kit for mouse skin. TCRbeta CDR3 regions were amplified by immunoSEQ multiplex PCR using 35 Vbeta forward and 13 Jbeta reverse primers. General study outcomes and caveats: Higher clonality and more expanded CD8+ clones were observed in lesional scalp than in normal scalp, particularly in alopecia totalis/universalis, a finding suggestive of antigenic drive. Shared TCR sequences between patients were less evident than in mice, which may be partly attributable to HLA diversity in the patient population. Because the treated cohort was small and had only one nonresponder, larger studies are needed to examine links between baseline CD8+ expansion and response. Resident alphabeta T cells in normal human skin are also sequenced, complicating scalp TCR repertoire analysis, unlike mouse skin dominated by gammadelta T cells. Tofacitinib significantly lowered scalp clonality and the number of expanded CD8+ clones among the top 100 scalp clones. During tofacitinib treatment, many expanded lesional clones remained in scalp and blood, and this persistence may partly explain relapse after treatment is stopped.

Looking up the germline V gene yields CDR1 MGHRA and CDR2 YSYEKL. Including the terminal cysteine and phenylalanine, the CDR3 comprises 15 residues. Just CDR3 DNA is preserved here, 45 bases in frame from base 1. This clone occurred a few times. Its antigen remains unidentified. A read error may produce the germline difference seen at one junction end. The library was generated by the immunoSEQ multiplex PCR assay. For TCR sequencing, RNA was extracted from every sample and reverse transcribed into cDNA to serve as template. First-strand cDNA was synthesized using SuperScript III with a 2:1 mix of oligo-dT and random hexamers. A synthetic immune receptor repertoire was used to gauge amplification bias, and whatever bias remained was removed computationally. The original methods were these. Raw reads were preprocessed to remove errors, and CDR3 was defined according to IMGT conventions as the region from the conserved cysteine to phenylalanine. Clonality was computed as 1 minus the Shannon entropy, with the entropy normalized by log2 of the number of productive unique TCRs. Whether each scalp clone was CD4 or CD8 was inferred by checking scalp TCRbeta sequences against the CD4 and CD8 repertoires from sorted blood. What TCRdb holds here is the immuneACCESS table cut down to in-frame rearrangements. Part of the clones is not present; checked against another copy, under half of the missing clones reflect an unresolved V gene, and the others are unexplained. V, J and clone size were drawn from that table, and D and trimming were deduced from the DNA. The sample table holds about 190,000 clones, of which over 60% were seen once. The biggest ten clones account for 4% to 4.5% of the sample.

What the time point label conveys for this sample: about 4 weeks on oral tofacitinib. In light of the paper, this sample's treatment or condition label describes: oral pan-JAK inhibitor, 5-10 mg twice daily. Lesional scalp punch biopsies and peripheral blood were collected from alopecia areata patients. PBMCs were separated by density centrifugation and stained for CD3, CD4 and CD8, after which CD4+ and CD8+ T cells were sorted on a FACSAria. The chain employs TRBV4-1 and TRBJ2-2; the D gene is perhaps TRBD1, from 5 matching bases. The starting material was CD4+ T cells sorted from blood, obtained at week 4, from a patient treated with tofacitinib. The clonotype comes from a human donor with alopecia areata. CDR3 reads: CASRQVGVNTGELFF. In nucleotides, the sequence is TGCGCCAGCAGACAAGTAGGGGTGAACACCGGGGAGCTGTTTTTT.